The present entry profiles one T cell receptor beta chain with its context. Its specificity is unknown. These data come from a study of OX40 agonist ivuxolimab in advanced cancers. Overall study: Patients assigned to dose escalation were diagnosed with hepatocellular carcinoma, melanoma, renal cell or head and neck cancer. Study findings and constraints: Patients who responded partially at 0.1-3.0 mg/kg showed clonal expansion ranking among the lowest. The expanded peripheral T cells' antigen specificity was not determined. The study observed clonal expansion of CD4+ and CD8+ blood T cells by week 6 at 0.1 to 3.0 mg/kg.

Trimming pared 6 bases from V and 7 bases from J, leaving 7 bases between. CDR3 length: 11 residues. CDR1 is SEHNR and CDR2 is FQNEAQ in the germline V gene (reference sequence). Assay: immunoSEQ multiplex PCR; the TCRdb copy retains only in-frame clones and omits some. The sample includes fewer than 20,000 clones, 70% to 80% of them seen just once. The TCR comes from an adult with an advanced solid tumor such as melanoma, head and neck, liver or kidney cancer. Sequencing used CD4+ or CD8+ T cells sorted from blood, obtained in a trial of the OX40 agonist ivuxolimab. This chain links TRBV7-9 with TRBJ2-1; no clear D. The CDR3 DNA is TGTGCCAGCAGTGGGTCAAATGAGCAGTTCTTC. As protein: CASSGSNEQFF.